Listed below are T cell receptor beta chains from one sample, sequenced in a study of shared clonotypes between healthy human individuals. Here immunoSEQ multiplex PCR was the method, and the copy in TCRdb shows in-frame clones only, minus some. Of roughly 650,000 clones listed, more than 95% were seen once; the top ten hold roughly 0.05%. Sequencing input: naive CD4+ T cells sorted from blood. Receptor source: a woman aged 25 to 45 in good health. The CDR3 runs from the conserved cysteine through the conserved F or W. D genes are given only for firm matches. Clone size is shown for a subset of rows, as once, few, many or a class of expanded clone.

len | d_gene | abundance | j_gene | v_gene | CDR3aa | CDR3nt
12 | NA | NA | TRBJ1-1 | TRBV28 | CASRPGGSEAFF | TGTGCCAGCAGGCCCGGAGGGTCTGAAGCTTTCTTT
14 | NA | NA | TRBJ1-4 | TRBV6-1 | CASSAGGFNEKLFF | TGTGCCAGCAGCGCCGGGGGCTTCAATGAAAAACTGTTTTTT
17 | TRBD2 | NA | TRBJ2-2 | TRBV4-1 | CASSQSLAGGPGGELFF | TGCGCCAGCAGCCAGAGTCTAGCGGGAGGGCCGGGCGGGGAGCTGTTTTTT
13 | NA | NA | TRBJ2-1 | TRBV2 | CASRDNSGGEQFF | TGTGCCAGCCGGGACAATTCCGGGGGAGAGCAGTTCTTC
18 | NA | NA | TRBJ1-5 | TRBV28 | CASSRAWQGRRSDQPQHF | TGTGCCAGCAGTCGAGCTTGGCAGGGGAGAAGGAGTGATCAGCCCCAGCATTTT
13 | NA | NA | TRBJ2-5 | TRBV10-3 | CAISATGQETQYF | TGTGCCATCAGCGCGACAGGACAGGAGACCCAGTACTTC
15 | TRBD1 | NA | TRBJ2-7 | TRBV28 | CASRGVRDRTYEQYF | TGTGCCAGCAGGGGGGTCCGGGACAGAACCTACGAGCAGTACTTC
16 | NA | NA | TRBJ2-1 | TRBV7-9 | CASSLEGDPIPNEQFF | TGTGCCAGCAGCTTAGAAGGGGACCCCATTCCCAATGAGCAGTTCTTC
14 | NA | once | TRBJ1-4 | TRBV5-1 | CASSFSQLNEKLFF | TGCGCCAGCAGCTTTAGCCAGCTTAATGAAAAACTGTTTTTT
15 | NA | once | TRBJ1-2 | TRBV19 | CASSATASLNYGYTF | TGTGCCAGTAGTGCGACAGCGAGCCTTAACTATGGCTACACCTTC
17 | TRBD2 | few | TRBJ2-7 | TRBV10-1 | CASSEYGLAGDAYEQYF | TGCGCCAGCAGTGAGTATGGGCTAGCGGGAGATGCATACGAGCAGTACTTC
12 | NA | NA | TRBJ2-1 | TRBV28 | CASSPTYGPGFF | TGTGCCAGCAGTCCAACCTATGGGCCAGGGTTCTTC
12 | TRBD1 | NA | TRBJ1-1 | TRBV28 | CASRGPNTEAFF | TGTGCCAGTAGGGGGCCGAACACTGAAGCTTTCTTT
14 | NA | NA | TRBJ2-7 | TRBV7-9 | CASSFQGIPYEQYF | TGTGCCAGCAGCTTTCAAGGAATACCTTACGAGCAGTACTTC
16 | NA | NA | TRBJ1-2 | TRBV7-9 | CASSSPVQGMAYGYTF | TGTGCCAGCAGCTCGCCAGTACAGGGTATGGCCTATGGCTACACCTTC
14 | NA | NA | TRBJ2-7 | TRBV28 | CASSLFPGYYEQYF | TGTGCCAGCAGTTTATTCCCAGGGTACTACGAGCAGTACTTC
15 | NA | NA | TRBJ1-6 | TRBV7-2 | CASRDQSSYNSPLHF | TGTGCCAGCAGAGACCAGAGCTCCTATAATTCACCCCTCCACTTT
14 | NA | NA | TRBJ2-3 | TRBV15 | CATRGLGGTDTQYF | TGTGCCACCAGAGGCTTAGGCGGCACAGATACGCAGTATTTT
14 | NA | NA | TRBJ1-5 | TRBV10-3 | CAISESFGNQPQHF | TGTGCCATCAGTGAGTCGTTTGGGAATCAGCCCCAGCATTTT
16 | NA | NA | TRBJ2-4 | TRBV29-1 | CSVILGGGLAKNIQYF | TGCAGCGTGATACTCGGGGGCGGTCTAGCCAAAAACATTCAGTACTTC
13 | NA | NA | TRBJ1-1 | TRBV6-6 | CASSYSTGPEAFF | TGTGCCAGCAGTTACTCGACGGGGCCTGAAGCTTTCTTT
14 | NA | NA | TRBJ1-4 | TRBV18 | CASSPLGFDEKLFF | TGTGCCAGCTCACCCTTGGGTTTTGATGAAAAACTGTTTTTT
15 | NA | NA | TRBJ1-5 | TRBV6-1 | CASSEVRQTNQPQHF | TGTGCCAGCAGTGAAGTAAGGCAGACCAATCAGCCCCAGCATTTT
16 | NA | NA | TRBJ2-1 | TRBV7-2 | CASSLGDIRKNNEQFF | TGTGCCAGCAGCTTAGGGGACATCCGAAAAAACAATGAGCAGTTCTTC
14 | NA | NA | TRBJ2-1 | TRBV5-5 | CASSLDIAYNEQFF | TGTGCCAGCAGCTTGGACATCGCCTACAATGAGCAGTTCTTC
12 | NA | NA | TRBJ2-7 | TRBV28 | CASSLQDYEQYF | TGTGCCAGCAGCCTACAGGACTACGAGCAGTACTTC
13 | NA | NA | TRBJ1-1 | TRBV15 | CATSRLLQVEAFF | TGTGCCACCAGCAGACTCCTACAGGTTGAAGCTTTCTTT
15 | TRBD2 | NA | TRBJ2-5 | TRBV7-2 | CASRRTGTSVETQYF | TGTGCCAGCAGGCGGACCGGGACTAGCGTTGAGACCCAGTACTTC
13 | TRBD1 | NA | TRBJ2-7 | TRBV19 | CASGVQGAYEQYF | TGTGCCAGTGGGGTACAGGGGGCTTACGAGCAGTACTTC
14 | NA | NA | TRBJ1-1 | TRBV19 | CASSTSTGNTEAFF | TGTGCCAGTAGTACATCCACCGGAAACACTGAAGCTTTCTTT
14 | TRBD1 | NA | TRBJ1-4 | TRBV2 | CASSTTGGVEKLFF | TGTGCCAGCAGCACCACAGGGGGCGTTGAAAAACTGTTTTTT
11 | NA | NA | TRBJ2-7 | TRBV2 | CASSVSYEQYF | TGTGCCAGCAGCGTCTCCTACGAGCAGTACTTC
15 | TRBD1 | NA | TRBJ2-7 | TRBV28 | CASSLAGTGYYEQYF | TGTGCCAGCAGTTTAGCTGGGACAGGGTACTACGAGCAGTACTTC
15 | TRBD2 | NA | TRBJ2-5 | TRBV6-1 | CASNSAGVVRETQYF | TGTGCCAGCAATTCAGCGGGGGTGGTCCGAGAGACCCAGTACTTC
14 | TRBD2 | NA | TRBJ2-7 | TRBV9 | CASSVSGRFYEQYF | TGTGCCAGCAGCGTTAGCGGGAGGTTCTACGAGCAGTACTTC
14 | TRBD1 | NA | TRBJ2-7 | TRBV5-1 | CASSSGTGPYEQYF | TGCGCCAGCAGCTCAGGGACAGGTCCCTACGAGCAGTACTTC
15 | TRBD2 | once | TRBJ2-7 | TRBV5-1 | CASSLRSGRAHEQYF | TGCGCCAGCAGCTTGCGGAGCGGGAGGGCCCACGAGCAGTACTTC
14 | TRBD1 | NA | TRBJ2-5 | TRBV5-1 | CASSWDRAQETQYF | TGCGCCAGCAGCTGGGACAGGGCCCAAGAGACCCAGTACTTC
15 | TRBD1 | NA | TRBJ2-2 | TRBV5-4 | CASSLGTGTTGELFF | TGTGCCAGCAGCTTGGGGACAGGAACCACCGGGGAGCTGTTTTTT
16 | NA | NA | TRBJ1-5 | TRBV18 | CASSRGVLNSNQPQHF | TGTGCCAGCTCACGGGGGGTCCTAAATAGCAATCAGCCCCAGCATTTT
15 | NA | NA | TRBJ1-6 | TRBV2 | CASSDQGTGNSPLHF | TGTGCCAGCAGTGACCAGGGGACGGGGAATTCACCCCTCCACTTT
16 | NA | NA | TRBJ2-1 | TRBV5-5 | CASSWGNDRAGNEQFF | TGTGCCAGCAGCTGGGGGAACGACCGTGCGGGCAATGAGCAGTTCTTC
13 | NA | NA | TRBJ1-1 | TRBV5-1 | CASRFEPNTEAFF | TGCGCCAGCAGATTCGAACCGAACACTGAAGCTTTCTTT
16 | TRBD2 | NA | TRBJ2-1 | TRBV28 | CASSLLLAGGPNEQFF | TGTGCCAGCAGTTTATTACTAGCGGGAGGGCCAAATGAGCAGTTCTTC
14 | NA | NA | TRBJ2-3 | TRBV19 | CASGTDGSTDTQYF | TGTGCCAGTGGAACGGACGGCAGCACAGATACGCAGTATTTT
14 | NA | NA | TRBJ2-7 | TRBV27 | CATSKRASWDEQYF | TGTGCCACCTCGAAGCGGGCATCGTGGGACGAGCAGTACTTC
14 | TRBD1 | NA | TRBJ1-2 | TRBV18 | CASYRGQGTDGYTF | TGTGCCAGCTACCGAGGACAGGGGACAGATGGCTACACCTTC
17 | TRBD1 | NA | TRBJ2-3 | TRBV28 | CASSLGQGFSNTDTQYF | TGTGCCAGCAGTTTAGGACAGGGGTTTTCCAACACAGATACGCAGTATTTT
15 | NA | once | TRBJ2-3 | TRBV5-1 | CASSLLGLLTDTQYF | TGCGCCAGCAGCTTACTAGGACTTCTCACAGATACGCAGTATTTT
15 | TRBD2 | once | TRBJ2-1 | TRBV5-1 | CASSWTSGSNNEQFF | TGCGCCAGCAGCTGGACTAGCGGGAGCAACAATGAGCAGTTCTTC
14 | NA | NA | TRBJ1-1 | TRBV19 | CASSITSVNTEAFF | TGTGCCAGTAGTATTACCTCAGTGAACACTGAAGCTTTCTTT
15 | TRBD2 | NA | TRBJ2-7 | TRBV14 | CASSPQAGGSYEQYF | TGTGCCAGCAGCCCTCAAGCGGGAGGCTCCTACGAGCAGTACTTC
15 | TRBD2 | NA | TRBJ2-7 | TRBV6-6 | CASSYIAGASYEQYF | TGTGCCAGCAGTTATATAGCGGGAGCATCCTACGAGCAGTACTTC
14 | NA | NA | TRBJ1-1 | TRBV5-1 | CASSLLGGGTEAFF | TGCGCCAGCAGCTTGCTGGGGGGGGGCACTGAAGCTTTCTTT
17 | TRBD2 | NA | TRBJ2-1 | TRBV28 | CASQGASGGFYYNEQFF | TGTGCCAGCCAAGGGGCTAGCGGGGGTTTTTACTACAATGAGCAGTTCTTC
13 | NA | NA | TRBJ1-2 | TRBV28 | CASSPGREDGYTF | TGTGCCAGCAGTCCGGGGAGGGAGGATGGCTACACCTTC
14 | TRBD2 | NA | TRBJ2-3 | TRBV5-1 | CASSLVAGADTQYF | TGCGCCAGCAGCTTGGTAGCGGGAGCCGATACGCAGTATTTT
17 | TRBD2 | NA | TRBJ2-7 | TRBV28 | CASSPFPGTSTAYEQYF | TGTGCCAGCAGTCCTTTCCCCGGGACTAGCACAGCCTACGAGCAGTACTTC
14 | TRBD2 | NA | TRBJ2-7 | TRBV5-1 | CASSGTRDSYEQYF | TGCGCCAGCAGCGGGACTAGAGACAGCTACGAGCAGTACTTC